The 9 T cell receptor beta chains below were found in one sample sequenced in a study of blood T cell repertoires in COVID-19. Produced via immunoSEQ multiplex PCR; TCRdb's table is partial and in-frame only. Of about 180,000 clones listed, around four fifths were seen once; the top ten hold 5% to 8.5%. Sequenced: peripheral blood. Receptors were obtained from a man aged 70-80 years with active or convalescent COVID-19.

This chain links TRBV27 with TRBJ2-7, with 7 nucleotides matching TRBD1. The V and J ends lost 6 bases and 7 bases, in that order; junction bases with no gene match: 9. The germline gives CDR1 MNHEY, CDR2 SMNVEV (reference sequence). The CDR3 contains 13 residues. The CDR3 DNA reads TGTGCCAGCAGGCGGACAGGCCGACGGGAGCAGTACTTC. Translated: CASRRTGRREQYF.

The chain joins TRBV2 to TRBJ1-4, with 7 positions matching TRBD1. The length of the CDR3 is 13 residues. Looked up from germline, CDR1 is SNHLY and CDR2 is FYNNEI. The V segment lost 7 bases and the J segment 5 bases; nucleotides outside the gene matches: 4. CDR3 loop: CASTGTENEKLFF. The CDR3 nucleotides read TGTGCCAGCACCGGGACAGAGAATGAAAAACTGTTTTTT.

This clone was seen a single time. The V call is TRBV5-1, the J call TRBJ1-4, with D possibly TRBD1 on 6 matching bases. V lost 0 bases and J lost 7, with 10 bases in between. The CDR3 loop spans 14 amino acids. Per germline, CDR1 SGHRS and CDR2 YFSETQ. CDR3 residues: CASSLGGPGEKLFF. DNA of the CDR3: TGCGCCAGCAGCTTGGGGGGGCCGGGTGAAAAACTGTTTTTT. Drawing the rest from reference TRBV5-1 and TRBJ1-4, the complete variable domain is KAGVTQTPRYLIKTRGQQVTLSCSPISGHRSVSWYQQTPGQGLQFLFEYFSETQRNKGNFPGRFSGRQFSNSRSEMNVSTLELGDSALYLCASSLGGPGEKLFFGSGTQLSVL.

CDR3 sequence: CASSLLPGAPNQPQHF. CDR3 in DNA: TGCGCCAGCAGCTTACTTCCGGGAGCCCCTAATCAGCCCCAGCATTTT. The chain couples TRBV5-1 to TRBJ1-5; D gene ambiguous. V lost 2 bases and J 4 bases, leaving 16 bases between the germline ends. The length of the CDR3 is 16 residues. CDR1 SGHRS and CDR2 YFSETQ come from the germline V gene.

The genes are TRBV9 and TRBJ2-7, with 7 bases matching TRBD1. The V and J ends lost 3 bases and 4 bases, in that order; junction bases with no gene match: 13. The germline gives CDR1 SGDLS, CDR2 YYNGEE. The CDR3 extends over 16 amino acids. DNA for the CDR3: TGTGCCAGCAGCGCCAGTCCCGGGACAGATATATACGAGCAGTACTTC. It yields the protein CASSASPGTDIYEQYF.

This chain links TRBV6-1 with TRBJ1-1; the match to TRBD1 covers 7 bases. Germline V gives CDR1 MNHNS, CDR2 SASEGT. J lost 6 bases, V lost 1 base, and 2 bases had no gene match. CDR3 length: 13 residues. CDR3 nucleotides: TGTGCCAGCAGTGAAGATGGACAGGCTGAAGCTTTCTTT. It encodes CASSEDGQAEAFF.

The chain is built from TRBV5-6 and TRBJ1-3, with D uncertain. This CDR3 is 12 amino acids long. Trimming shortened V by 4 bases and J by 3 bases, and 5 bases separated the two germline ends. Germline V gene lookup returns CDR1 SGHDT and CDR2 YYEEEE. The CDR3 sequence: CASSGSGNTIYF. As DNA, the CDR3 is TGTGCCAGCAGCGGCAGTGGAAACACCATATATTTT.

About this clone: Other DNA sequences in this specimen translate into the identical CDR3. This sequence joins TRBV30 and TRBJ1-6; 8 bases are shared with TRBD1. This CDR3 is 14 amino acids long. V dropped 0 bases and J dropped 9; count of bases not matched to a gene: 4. Germline CDR1 and CDR2: GTSNPN and SVGIG (reference sequence). CDR3 sequence (DNA): TGTGCCTGGAGTGTACGGCAGGGGGCTTCACCCCTCCACTTT. Translation gives CAWSVRQGASPLHF.

V and J are TRBV19 and TRBJ1-5; 9 positions match TRBD1. Trimming took 6 bases from V and 2 from J; bases not matched to a gene: 5. In germline, CDR1 is LNHDA, CDR2 SQIVND (reference sequence). This CDR3 has 15 amino acids. The CDR3 region is CASRGDRAGNQPQHF. The CDR3 nucleotides read TGTGCCAGTAGAGGGGACAGGGCAGGCAATCAGCCCCAGCATTTT.